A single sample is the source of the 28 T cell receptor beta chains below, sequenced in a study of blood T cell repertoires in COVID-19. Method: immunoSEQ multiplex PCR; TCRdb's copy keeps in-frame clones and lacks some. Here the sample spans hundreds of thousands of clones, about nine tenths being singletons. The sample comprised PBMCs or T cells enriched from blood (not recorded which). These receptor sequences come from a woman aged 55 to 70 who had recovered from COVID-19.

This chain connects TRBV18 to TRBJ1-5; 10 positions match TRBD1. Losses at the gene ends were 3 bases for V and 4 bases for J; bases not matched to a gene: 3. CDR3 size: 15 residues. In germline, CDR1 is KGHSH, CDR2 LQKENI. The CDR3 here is CASSPGDRGNQPQHF. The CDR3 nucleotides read TGTGCCAGCTCACCGGGGGACAGGGGAAATCAGCCCCAGCATTTT.

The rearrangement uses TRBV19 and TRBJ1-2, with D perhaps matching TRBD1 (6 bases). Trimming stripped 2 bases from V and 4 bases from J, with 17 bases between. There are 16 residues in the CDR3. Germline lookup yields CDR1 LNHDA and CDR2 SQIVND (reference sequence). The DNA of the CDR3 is TGTGCCAGTAGTATAAGGCCCCAAGGGGGACCCTATGGCTACACCTTC. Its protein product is CASSIRPQGGPYGYTF.

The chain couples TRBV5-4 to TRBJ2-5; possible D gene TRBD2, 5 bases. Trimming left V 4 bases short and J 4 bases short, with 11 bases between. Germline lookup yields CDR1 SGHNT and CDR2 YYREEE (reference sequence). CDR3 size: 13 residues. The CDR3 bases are TGTGCCAGCAGCCCGGACTTAGCAGAGACCCAGTACTTC. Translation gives CASSPDLAETQYF.

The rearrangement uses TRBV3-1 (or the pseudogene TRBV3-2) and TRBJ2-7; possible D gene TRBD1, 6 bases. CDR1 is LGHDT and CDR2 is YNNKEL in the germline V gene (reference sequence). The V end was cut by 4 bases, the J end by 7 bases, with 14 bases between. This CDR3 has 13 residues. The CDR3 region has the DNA TGTGCCAGCAGCCCAACAGGGAGACGGGAGCAGTACTTC. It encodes CASSPTGRREQYF.

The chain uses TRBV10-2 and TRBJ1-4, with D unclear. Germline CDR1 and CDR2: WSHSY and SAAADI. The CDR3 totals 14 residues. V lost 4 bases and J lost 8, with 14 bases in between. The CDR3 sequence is CASSGGEVGEKLFF. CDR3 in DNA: TGCGCCAGCAGTGGCGGGGAGGTAGGGGAAAAACTGTTTTTT.

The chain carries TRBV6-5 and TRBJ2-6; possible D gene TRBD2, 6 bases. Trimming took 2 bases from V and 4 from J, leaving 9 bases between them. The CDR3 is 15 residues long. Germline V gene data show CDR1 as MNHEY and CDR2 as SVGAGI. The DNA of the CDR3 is TGTGCCAGCAGTTACGGGGGGTACGGGGCCAACGTCCTGACTTTC. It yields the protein CASSYGGYGANVLTF.

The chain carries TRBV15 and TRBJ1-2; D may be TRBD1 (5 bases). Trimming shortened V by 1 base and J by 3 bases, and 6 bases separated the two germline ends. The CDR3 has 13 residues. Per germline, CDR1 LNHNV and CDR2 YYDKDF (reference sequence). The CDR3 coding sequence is TGTGCCACCAGCAGAGGGGGCGACTATGGCTACACCTTC. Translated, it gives CATSRGGDYGYTF.

The CDR3 bases are TGTGCCAGCACCCCATTCGGTGCAGGGGACGGCTACACCTTC. As protein: CASTPFGAGDGYTF. The rearrangement uses TRBV5-4 and TRBJ1-2; D perhaps matches TRBD1 (6 bases). This CDR3 spans 14 amino acids. V was shortened by 6 bases and J by 8 bases, with 20 bases between the two germline ends. Germline CDR1 reads SGHNT; CDR2 reads YYREEE (reference sequence).

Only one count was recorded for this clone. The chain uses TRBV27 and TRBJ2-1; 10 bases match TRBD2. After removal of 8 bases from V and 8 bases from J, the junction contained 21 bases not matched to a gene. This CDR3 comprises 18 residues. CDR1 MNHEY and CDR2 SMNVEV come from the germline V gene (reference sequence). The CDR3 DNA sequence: TGTGCCAGCTCCCCAGTCCCCGCGCCGGGACTAGCGTGGGATGAGCAGTTCTTC. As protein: CASSPVPAPGLAWDEQFF.

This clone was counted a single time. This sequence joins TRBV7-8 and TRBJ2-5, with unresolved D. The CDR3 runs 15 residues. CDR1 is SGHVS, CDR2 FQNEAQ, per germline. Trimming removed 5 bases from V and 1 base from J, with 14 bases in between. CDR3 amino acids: CASSPMSMAQETQYF. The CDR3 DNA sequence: TGTGCCAGCAGCCCAATGTCGATGGCCCAAGAGACCCAGTACTTC. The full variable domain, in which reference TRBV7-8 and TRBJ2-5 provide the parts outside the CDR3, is GAGVSQSPRYKVAKRGQDVALRCDPISGHVSLFWYQQALGQGPEFLTYFQNEAQLDKSGLPSDRFFAERPEGSVSTLKIQRTQQEDSAVYLCASSPMSMAQETQYFGPGTRLLVL.

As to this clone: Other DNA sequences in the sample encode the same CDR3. The CDR3 DNA reads as TGTGCCAGCAGGGGCGACCGGGGGCAAGAGACCCAGTACTTC. Amino acids: CASRGDRGQETQYF. The chain combines TRBV2 with TRBJ2-5; tentative D call: TRBD2 (6 bases). The CDR3 covers 14 residues. Trimming pared 6 bases from V and 2 bases from J, leaving 13 bases between. The V gene's germline CDR1 is SNHLY and CDR2 FYNNEI.

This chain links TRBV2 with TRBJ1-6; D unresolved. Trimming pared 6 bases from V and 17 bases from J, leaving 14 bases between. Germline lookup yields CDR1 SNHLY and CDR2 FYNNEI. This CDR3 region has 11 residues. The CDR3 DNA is TGTGCCAGCAGATCGTACACCCGATTCCACTTT. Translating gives CASRSYTRFHF.

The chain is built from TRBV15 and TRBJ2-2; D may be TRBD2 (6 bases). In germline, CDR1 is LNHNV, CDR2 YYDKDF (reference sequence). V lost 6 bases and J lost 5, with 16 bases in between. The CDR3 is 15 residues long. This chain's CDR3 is CATRIRAGLTGELFF. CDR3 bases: TGTGCCACCAGGATCAGGGCGGGGCTGACCGGGGAGCTGTTTTTT.

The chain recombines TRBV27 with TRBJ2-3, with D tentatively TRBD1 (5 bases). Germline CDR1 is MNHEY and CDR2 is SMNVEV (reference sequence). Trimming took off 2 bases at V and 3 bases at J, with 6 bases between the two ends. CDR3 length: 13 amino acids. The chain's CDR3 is CASSLAGTDTQYF. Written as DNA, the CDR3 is TGTGCCAGCAGTTTAGCAGGGACAGATACGCAGTATTTT.

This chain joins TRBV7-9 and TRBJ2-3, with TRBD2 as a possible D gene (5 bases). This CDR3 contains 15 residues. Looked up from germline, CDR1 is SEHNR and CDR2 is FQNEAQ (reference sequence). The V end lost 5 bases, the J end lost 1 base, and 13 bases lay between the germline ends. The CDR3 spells CASSPGVARTDTQYF. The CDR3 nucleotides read TGTGCCAGCAGCCCCGGGGTTGCTCGCACAGATACGCAGTATTTT.

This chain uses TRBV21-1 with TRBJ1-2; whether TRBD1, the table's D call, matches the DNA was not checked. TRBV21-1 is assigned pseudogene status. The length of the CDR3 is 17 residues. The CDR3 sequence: CASSKVPGQGINYGYTF. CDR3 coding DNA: TGTGCCAGCAGCAAAGTCCCGGGACAGGGAATAAACTATGGCTACACCTTC.

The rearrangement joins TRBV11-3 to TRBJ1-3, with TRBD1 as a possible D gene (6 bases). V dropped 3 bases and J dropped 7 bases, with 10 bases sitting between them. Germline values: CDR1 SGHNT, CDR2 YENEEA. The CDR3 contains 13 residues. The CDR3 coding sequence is TGTGCCAGCAGCTTTCACAGGGCGAACACCATATATTTT. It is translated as CASSFHRANTIYF.

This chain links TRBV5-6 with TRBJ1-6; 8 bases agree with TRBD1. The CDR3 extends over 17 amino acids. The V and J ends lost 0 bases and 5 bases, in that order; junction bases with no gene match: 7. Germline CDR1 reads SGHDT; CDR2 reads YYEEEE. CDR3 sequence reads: CASSLGTGQINNSPLHF. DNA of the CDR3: TGTGCCAGCAGCTTGGGGACAGGGCAAATCAATAATTCACCCCTCCACTTT.

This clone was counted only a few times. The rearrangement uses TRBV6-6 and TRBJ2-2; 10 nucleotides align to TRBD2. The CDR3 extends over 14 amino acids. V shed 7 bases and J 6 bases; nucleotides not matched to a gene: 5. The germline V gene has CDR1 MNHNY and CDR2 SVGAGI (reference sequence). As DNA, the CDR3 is TGTGCCAGCAAAAGCGGGGGGGCCGCCGGGGAGCTGTTTTTT. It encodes CASKSGGAAGELFF.

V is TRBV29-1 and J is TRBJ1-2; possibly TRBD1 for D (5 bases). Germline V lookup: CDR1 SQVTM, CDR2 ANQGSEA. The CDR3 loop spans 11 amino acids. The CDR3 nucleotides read TGCAGTCCCGGGGGGGGCTATGGCTACACCTTC. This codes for CSPGGGYGYTF.

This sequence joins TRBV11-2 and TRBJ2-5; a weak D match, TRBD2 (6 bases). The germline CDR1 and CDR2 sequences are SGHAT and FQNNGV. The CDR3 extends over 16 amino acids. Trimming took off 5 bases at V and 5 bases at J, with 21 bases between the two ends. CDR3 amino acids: CASSTYRGRTGETQYF. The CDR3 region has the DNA TGTGCCAGCAGCACCTACCGGGGGAGGACGGGGGAGACCCAGTACTTC.

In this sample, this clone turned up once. The chain's CDR3 is CASSRGTGSYEQYF. DNA for the CDR3: TGTGCCAGCAGCCGAGGGACAGGCAGCTACGAGCAGTACTTC. The rearrangement joins TRBV3-1 (or the pseudogene TRBV3-2) to TRBJ2-7; 8 bases fit TRBD1. V was pared by 4 bases and J by 3 bases, with 5 bases of the junction left unmatched. This CDR3 is 14 amino acids long. Per the germline V gene, CDR1 is LGHDT and CDR2 is YNNKEL (reference sequence).

Here the CDR3 DNA reads TGTGCCAGTAGTAGTAAAGCAGGGGATAATCAGCCCCAGCATTTT. Encoded protein: CASSSKAGDNQPQHF. The genes are TRBV19 and TRBJ1-5; tentative D call: TRBD1 (6 bases). V gave up 4 bases and J gave up 4 bases, with 14 bases separating them. The germline V gene has CDR1 LNHDA and CDR2 SQIVND (reference sequence). The CDR3 is made up of 15 amino acids.

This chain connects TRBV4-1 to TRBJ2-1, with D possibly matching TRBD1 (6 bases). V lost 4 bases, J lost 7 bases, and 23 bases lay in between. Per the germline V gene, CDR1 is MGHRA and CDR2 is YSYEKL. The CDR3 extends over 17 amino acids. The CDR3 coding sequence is TGCGCCAGCAGCCGAGTAATTTCCGGGACACCTTCGAATGAGCAGTTCTTC. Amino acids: CASSRVISGTPSNEQFF.

The CDR3 is CASSLGSSYNEQFF. The CDR3 DNA reads as TGTGCCAGCAGTTTAGGGAGTTCCTACAATGAGCAGTTCTTC. The chain has TRBV27 and TRBJ2-1, with D possibly being TRBD2 (5 bases). CDR3 length: 14 amino acids. Germline V gene data show CDR1 as MNHEY and CDR2 as SMNVEV (reference sequence). The V end lost 2 bases, the J end lost 1 base, and 6 bases lay between the germline ends.

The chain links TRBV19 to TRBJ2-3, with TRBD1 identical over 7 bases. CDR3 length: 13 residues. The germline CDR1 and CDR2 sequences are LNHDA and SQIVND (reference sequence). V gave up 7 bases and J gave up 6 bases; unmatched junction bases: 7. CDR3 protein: CASTRDSYDTQYF. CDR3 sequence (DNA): TGTGCCAGTACCCGGGACAGTTACGATACGCAGTATTTT.

The CDR3 DNA is TGTGCCATCAAGGGGACTACCGACTCCTACAATGAGCAGTTCTTC. It is translated as CAIKGTTDSYNEQFF. V and J are TRBV10-3 and TRBJ2-1; 7 nucleotides agree with TRBD2. Germline assignment: CDR1 ENHRY and CDR2 SYGVKD. V was clipped by 7 bases and J by 0 bases; unmatched bases: 6. CDR3 size: 15 residues.

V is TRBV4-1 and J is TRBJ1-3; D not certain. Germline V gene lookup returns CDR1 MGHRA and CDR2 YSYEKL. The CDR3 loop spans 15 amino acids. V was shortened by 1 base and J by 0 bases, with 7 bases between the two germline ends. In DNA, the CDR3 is TGCGCCAGCAGCCAAGGACGGGTCTCTGGAAACACCATATATTTT. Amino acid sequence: CASSQGRVSGNTIYF.